This T cell receptor beta chain originates from a study of cytotoxic CD8 clonotypes in ibrutinib-treated CLL (dated by TCRdb to about 2021). Regarding the complete study: The cohort included some 14 treatment-naive and roughly 10 relapsed/refractory patients; 17 were IGHV unmutated. Responses were partial in roughly 24 patients and complete in 2; after median 68 months follow-up, 14 stayed in remission and some twelve progressed. Samples at response were collected after a median of about 11 months of treatment, with a range of about 6 to 36 months. Samples averaged approximately 260,000 productive templates and about 94,000 productive rearrangements. Longitudinal samples were obtainable from about 30% of the roughly 90 participants in the trial. Cryopreserved peripheral blood mononuclear cells were collected at three points: before therapy, at response, and at either sustained remission or disease progression. Every sample from remission and from progressive disease was obtained while the patients were still on ibrutinib.

With respect to this clone: Its antigen target is currently unknown. No much larger clonotype is one base removed from it; base qualities were not supplied.

According to the study, the label for this sample's time point signals: approximately 25 months on ibrutinib. For TCR beta library preparation, roughly 2 micrograms of genomic DNA was extracted from cryopreserved PBMCs. Longitudinal blood samples from CLL patients on ibrutinib monotherapy underwent high-throughput TCR beta sequencing. The patients took part in an open-label, single-center phase 2 trial of ibrutinib monotherapy. On a MiSeq, deep resolution sequencing aimed for a depth between 1 in 1 million and 1 in 200,000 T cells, with each clonotype covered about 9.2x on average. The immunoSEQ hsTCRB Kit was used to generate TCR beta libraries. Concerning the study's data processing: ImmunoSEQ Data Assistant and ImmunoSEQ Analyzer were used for data analysis, and V, D and J genes were assigned according to IMGT definitions. Clonality, which ranges from 0 to 1, was calculated by subtracting the normalized Shannon entropy of productive rearrangement frequencies from one. Public clonotype analysis was restricted to overrepresented clonotypes comprising at least 0.05% of each patient's repertoire. Repertoires from thirteen age-matched healthy donors in immuneACCESS were used as clonality controls. Held by TCRdb, this immuneACCESS table contains in-frame sequences only and omits some clones. Under half of the omission traces to an unresolved V gene where checked; the cause of the rest is unknown. The D gene and trimming were derived from the DNA, and the V and J assignments and clone size from that table. This sample lists tens of thousands of clones; 65% to 75% were detected once. Jointly, the top ten make up about 29% of the sample.

General findings and caveats noted by the study authors: Public clonotypes were rare and either shrank or stayed stable during treatment, and the rise in clonality at ibrutinib response reflected expansion of private clonotypes. Baseline clonality exceeded that of age-matched healthy donors and correlated strongly with circulating CD8+ T-cell counts. Clonality increased at ibrutinib response, stayed stable in sustained remission, and fell back toward baseline at progression. Sustained-remission and progressing patients did not have matched sampling times, and lymph node repertoires were not examined.

The CDR3 measures 14 amino acids from cysteine to phenylalanine. Of the read, only the CDR3 DNA is kept; its 42 bases are in frame from base 1. The germline V gene sets CDR1 to SQVTM and CDR2 to ANQGSEA. The V end loses 0 bases and the J end loses 4 bases, and a stretch of 10 bases separates them. The TCR comes from a human donor with chronic lymphocytic leukemia. This material consisted of PBMCs, taken after 24 months of ibrutinib treatment. The rearranged segments are TRBV29-1 and TRBJ1-5, and the D gene may be TRBD1, 6 bases matching. The CDR3: CSVEEGQGNQPQHF. The nucleotide sequence reads as follows: TGCAGCGTTGAAGAAGGGCAGGGGAATCAGCCCCAGCATTTT.